This T cell receptor (beta chain) was recovered during a study of beta chain features in type 1 diabetes. Study-level background: Patients and healthy donors were similar in age, gender and cell yields.

Sequenced material consisted of expressed TCRB transcripts (all of the isolated RNA was reverse transcribed). TCRdb's copy holds only in-frame clones and misses some; the assay was immunoSEQ multiplex PCR. The table shows about 350,000 clones, with about 20% occurring only once. Staining for CD45RO/CCR7/CD25/CD127/CD95/CD27 allowed sorting of CD4+ naive, central memory, regulatory and stem cell-like memory cells. The authors obtained over 98% purity in all sorted populations. This clone was detected once. Antigen: not known. Germline V gives CDR1 MNHEY, CDR2 SVGAGI. V lost 0 bases to trimming and J lost 5 bases, with 13 bases between them. The CDR3 is made up of 15 amino acids. Study-wide results and limits: Moderately but significantly shorter TCRB CDR3s were found in Type 1 diabetes patients in all four CD4+ subsets.

The chain combines TRBV6-5 with TRBJ1-2; TRBD1 might be the D (5 bases). The sequence came from a woman aged 18-29 years in good health. Sequencing was performed on naive CD4+ T cells from blood. The CDR3 DNA follows: TGTGCCAGCAGTTACTCGATCCAGGGCCTTTATGGCTACACCTTC. As protein: CASSYSIQGLYGYTF.